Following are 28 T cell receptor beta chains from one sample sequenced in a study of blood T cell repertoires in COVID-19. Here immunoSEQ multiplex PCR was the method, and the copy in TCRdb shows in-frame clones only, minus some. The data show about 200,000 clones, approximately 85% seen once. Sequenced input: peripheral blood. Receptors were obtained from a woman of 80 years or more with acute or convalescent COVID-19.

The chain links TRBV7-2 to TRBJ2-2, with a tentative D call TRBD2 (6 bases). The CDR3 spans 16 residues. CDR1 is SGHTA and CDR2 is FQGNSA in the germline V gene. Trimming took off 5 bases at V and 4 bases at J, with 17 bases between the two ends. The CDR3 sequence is CASSPPGARITGELFF. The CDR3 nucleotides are TGTGCCAGCAGCCCGCCGGGAGCCCGGATCACCGGGGAGCTGTTTTTT.

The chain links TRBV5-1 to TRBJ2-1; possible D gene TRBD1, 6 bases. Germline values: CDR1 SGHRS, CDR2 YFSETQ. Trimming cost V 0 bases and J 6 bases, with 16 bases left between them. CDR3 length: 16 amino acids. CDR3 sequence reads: CASSLVYRERGNEQFF. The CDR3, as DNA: TGCGCCAGCAGCTTGGTTTACAGGGAAAGGGGCAATGAGCAGTTCTTC.

CDR3 sequence (DNA): TGTGCCACCAGTGATAGGGACTCCACAACCTACGGCTACACCTTC. This encodes CATSDRDSTTYGYTF. The chain carries TRBV24-1 and TRBJ1-2, with D tentatively TRBD1 (5 bases). CDR3 length equals 15 residues. The germline CDR1 and CDR2 sequences are KGHDR and SFDVKD. V was cut by 3 bases and J by 8 bases, with 18 bases left in between.

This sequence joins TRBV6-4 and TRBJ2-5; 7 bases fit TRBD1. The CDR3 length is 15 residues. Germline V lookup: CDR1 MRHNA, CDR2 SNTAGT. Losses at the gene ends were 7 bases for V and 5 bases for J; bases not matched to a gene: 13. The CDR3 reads CASTTGTDLRETQYF. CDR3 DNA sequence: TGTGCCAGCACAACCGGGACAGACTTACGGGAGACCCAGTACTTC.

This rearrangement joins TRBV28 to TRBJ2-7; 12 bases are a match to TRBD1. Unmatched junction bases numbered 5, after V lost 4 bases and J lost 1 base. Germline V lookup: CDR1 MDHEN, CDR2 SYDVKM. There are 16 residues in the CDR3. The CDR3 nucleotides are TGTGCCAGCAGTTCTCCGGGACAGGGGGCTTCCTACGAGCAGTACTTC. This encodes CASSSPGQGASYEQYF. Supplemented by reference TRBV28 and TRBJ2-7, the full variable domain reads DVKVTQSSRYLVKRTGEKVFLECVQDMDHENMFWYRQDPGLGLRLIYFSYDVKMKEKGDIPEGYSVSREKKERFSLILESASTNQTSMYLCASSSPGQGASYEQYFGPGTRLTVT.

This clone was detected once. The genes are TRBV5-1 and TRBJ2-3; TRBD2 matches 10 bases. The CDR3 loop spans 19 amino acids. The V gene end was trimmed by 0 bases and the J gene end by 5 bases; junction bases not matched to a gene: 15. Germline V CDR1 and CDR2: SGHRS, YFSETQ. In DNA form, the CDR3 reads TGCGCCAGCAGCTTGGGGAGCGGGAGGGCCGCTACGACGGTAGATACGCAGTATTTT. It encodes CASSLGSGRAATTVDTQYF.

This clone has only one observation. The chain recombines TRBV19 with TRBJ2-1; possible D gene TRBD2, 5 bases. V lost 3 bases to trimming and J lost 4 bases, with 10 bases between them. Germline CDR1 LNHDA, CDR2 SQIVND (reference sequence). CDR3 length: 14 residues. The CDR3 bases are TGTGCCAGTAGTATTGGGAGACCATACAATGAGCAGTTCTTC. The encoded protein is CASSIGRPYNEQFF. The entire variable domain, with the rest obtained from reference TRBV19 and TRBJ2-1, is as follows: DGGITQSPKYLFRKEGQNVTLSCEQNLNHDAMYWYRQDPGQGLRLIYYSQIVNDFQKGDIAEGYSVSREKKESFPLTVTSAQKNPTAFYLCASSIGRPYNEQFFGPGTRLTVL.

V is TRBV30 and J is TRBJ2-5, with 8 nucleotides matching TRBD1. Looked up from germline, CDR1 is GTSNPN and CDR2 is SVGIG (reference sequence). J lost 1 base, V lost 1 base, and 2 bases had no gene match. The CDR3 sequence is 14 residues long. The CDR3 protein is CAWSGDRFQETQYF. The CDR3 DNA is TGTGCCTGGAGTGGGGACAGGTTCCAAGAGACCCAGTACTTC. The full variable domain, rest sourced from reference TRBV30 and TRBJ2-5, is SQTIHQWPATLVQPVGSPLSLECTVEGTSNPNLYWYRQAAGRGLQLLFYSVGIGQISSEVPQNLSASRPQDRQFILSSKKLLLSDSGFYLCAWSGDRFQETQYFGPGTRLLVL.

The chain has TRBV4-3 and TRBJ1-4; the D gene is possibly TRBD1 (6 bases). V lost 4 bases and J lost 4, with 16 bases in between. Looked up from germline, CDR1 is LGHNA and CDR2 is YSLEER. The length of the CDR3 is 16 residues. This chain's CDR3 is CASSLGQGRHNEKLFF. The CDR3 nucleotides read TGCGCCAGCAGCCTGGGGCAGGGGCGGCATAATGAAAAACTGTTTTTT.

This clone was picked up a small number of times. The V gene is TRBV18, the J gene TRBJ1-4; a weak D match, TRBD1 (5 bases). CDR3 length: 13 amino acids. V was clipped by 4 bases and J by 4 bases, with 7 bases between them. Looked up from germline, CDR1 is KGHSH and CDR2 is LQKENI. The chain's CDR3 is CASSRDFNEKLFF. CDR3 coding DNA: TGTGCCAGCTCACGGGACTTTAATGAAAAACTGTTTTTT.

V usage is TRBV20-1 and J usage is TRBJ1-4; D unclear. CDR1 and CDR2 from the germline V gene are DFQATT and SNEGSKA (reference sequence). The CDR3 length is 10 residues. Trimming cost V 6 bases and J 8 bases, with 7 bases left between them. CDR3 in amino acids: CSATEEKLFF. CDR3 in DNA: TGCAGTGCAACTGAGGAAAAACTGTTTTTT.

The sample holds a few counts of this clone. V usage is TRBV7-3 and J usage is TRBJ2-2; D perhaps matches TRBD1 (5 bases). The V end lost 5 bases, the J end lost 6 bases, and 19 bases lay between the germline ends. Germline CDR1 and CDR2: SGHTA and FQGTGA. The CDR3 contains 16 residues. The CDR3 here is CASSNTQGMRPGELFF. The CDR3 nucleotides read TGTGCCAGCAGCAACACTCAGGGTATGAGGCCCGGGGAGCTGTTTTTT.

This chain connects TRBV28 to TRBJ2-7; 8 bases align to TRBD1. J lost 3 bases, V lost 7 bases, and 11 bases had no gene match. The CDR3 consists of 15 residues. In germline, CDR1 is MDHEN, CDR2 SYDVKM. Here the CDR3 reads CASNKPGQDNYEQYF. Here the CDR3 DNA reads TGTGCCAGCAACAAACCGGGACAGGACAACTACGAGCAGTACTTC.

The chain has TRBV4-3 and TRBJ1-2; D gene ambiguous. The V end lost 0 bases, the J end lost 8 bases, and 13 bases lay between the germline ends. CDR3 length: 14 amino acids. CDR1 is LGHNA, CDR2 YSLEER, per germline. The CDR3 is CASSQDARVVGYTF. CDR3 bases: TGCGCCAGCAGCCAAGATGCCCGGGTGGTAGGCTACACCTTC.

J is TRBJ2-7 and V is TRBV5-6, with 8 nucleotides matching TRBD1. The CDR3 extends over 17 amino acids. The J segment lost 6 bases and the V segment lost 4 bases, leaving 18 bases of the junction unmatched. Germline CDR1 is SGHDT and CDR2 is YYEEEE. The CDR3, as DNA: TGTGCCAGCAGCCCACGCTTGACAGGGGCGCGCATCCCCGAGCAGTACTTC. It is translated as CASSPRLTGARIPEQYF.

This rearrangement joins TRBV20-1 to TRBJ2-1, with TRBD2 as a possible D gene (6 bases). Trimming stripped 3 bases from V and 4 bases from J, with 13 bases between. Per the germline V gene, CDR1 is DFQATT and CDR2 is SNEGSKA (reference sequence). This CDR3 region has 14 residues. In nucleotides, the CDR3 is TGCAGTGCTAGTCCCAGGGCGGGGTACAATGAGCAGTTCTTC. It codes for CSASPRAGYNEQFF.

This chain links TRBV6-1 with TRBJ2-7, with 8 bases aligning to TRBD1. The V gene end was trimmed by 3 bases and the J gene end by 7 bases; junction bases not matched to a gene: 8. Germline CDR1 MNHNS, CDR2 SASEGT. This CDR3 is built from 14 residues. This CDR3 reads CASSDRQGAGEQYF. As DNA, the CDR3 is TGTGCCAGCAGTGACCGGCAGGGGGCAGGGGAGCAGTACTTC.

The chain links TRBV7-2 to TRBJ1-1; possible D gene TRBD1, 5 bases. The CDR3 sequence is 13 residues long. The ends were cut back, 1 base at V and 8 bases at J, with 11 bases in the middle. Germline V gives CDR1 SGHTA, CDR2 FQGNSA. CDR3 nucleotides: TGTGCCAGCAGCTTAGTGGAGGGGACCGAAGCTTTCTTT. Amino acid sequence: CASSLVEGTEAFF. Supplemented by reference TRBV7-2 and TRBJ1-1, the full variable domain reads GAGVSQSPSNKVTEKGKDVELRCDPISGHTALYWYRQSLGQGLEFLIYFQGNSAPDKSGLPSDRFSAERTGGSVSTLTIQRTQQEDSAVYLCASSLVEGTEAFFGQGTRLTVV.

This chain's CDR3 is CASSHGRAPVNEQFF. CDR3 bases: TGTGCCAGCAGCCACGGTCGCGCCCCGGTCAATGAGCAGTTCTTC. The chain links TRBV3-1 (or the pseudogene TRBV3-2) to TRBJ2-1; no reliable D call. This CDR3 spans 15 amino acids. V was shortened by 3 bases and J by 6 bases, with 15 bases between the two germline ends. From germline, CDR1 is LGHDT and CDR2 YNNKEL (reference sequence).

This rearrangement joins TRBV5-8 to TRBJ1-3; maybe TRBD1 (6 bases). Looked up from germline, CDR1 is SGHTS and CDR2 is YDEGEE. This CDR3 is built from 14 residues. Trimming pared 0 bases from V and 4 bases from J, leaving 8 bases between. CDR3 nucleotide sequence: TGTGCCAGCAGCTTGGGGACAGTAGGAAACACCATATATTTT. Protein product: CASSLGTVGNTIYF.

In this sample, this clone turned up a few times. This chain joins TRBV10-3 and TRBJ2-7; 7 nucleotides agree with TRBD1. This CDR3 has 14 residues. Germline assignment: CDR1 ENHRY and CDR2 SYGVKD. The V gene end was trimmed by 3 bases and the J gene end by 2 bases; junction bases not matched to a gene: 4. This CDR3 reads CAISDTGTAYEQYF. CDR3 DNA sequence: TGTGCCATCAGTGATACCGGGACAGCCTACGAGCAGTACTTC.

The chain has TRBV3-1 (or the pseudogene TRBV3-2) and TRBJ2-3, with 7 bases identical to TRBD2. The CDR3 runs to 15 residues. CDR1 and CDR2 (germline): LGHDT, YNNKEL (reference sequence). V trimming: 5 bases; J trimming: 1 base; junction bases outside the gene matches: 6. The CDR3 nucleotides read TGTGCCAGCAGCTTGCTAGCGGAGGGCACAGATACGCAGTATTTT. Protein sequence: CASSLLAEGTDTQYF.

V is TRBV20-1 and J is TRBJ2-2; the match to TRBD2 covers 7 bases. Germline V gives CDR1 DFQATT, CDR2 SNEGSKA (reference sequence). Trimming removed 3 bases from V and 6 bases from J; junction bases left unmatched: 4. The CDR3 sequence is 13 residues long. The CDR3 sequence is CSASGRASGELFF. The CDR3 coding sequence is TGCAGTGCTAGTGGGAGGGCCTCCGGGGAGCTGTTTTTT.

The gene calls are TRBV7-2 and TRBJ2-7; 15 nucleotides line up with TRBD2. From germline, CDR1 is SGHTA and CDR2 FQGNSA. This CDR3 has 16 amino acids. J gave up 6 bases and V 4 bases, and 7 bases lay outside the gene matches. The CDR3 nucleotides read TGTGCCAGCAGCTCAGGGACTAGCGGGAGGTTTACCGAGCAGTACTTC. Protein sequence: CASSSGTSGRFTEQYF.

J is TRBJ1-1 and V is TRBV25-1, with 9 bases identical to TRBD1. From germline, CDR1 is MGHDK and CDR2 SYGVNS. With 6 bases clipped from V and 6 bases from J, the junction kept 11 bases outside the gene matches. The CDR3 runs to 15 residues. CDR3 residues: CASSVPGQGRSEAFF. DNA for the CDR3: TGTGCCAGCAGCGTCCCGGGACAGGGAAGGTCTGAAGCTTTCTTT.

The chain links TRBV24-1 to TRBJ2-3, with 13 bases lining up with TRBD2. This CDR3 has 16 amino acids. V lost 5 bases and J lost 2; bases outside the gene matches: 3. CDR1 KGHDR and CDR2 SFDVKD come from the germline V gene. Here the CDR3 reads CATSVTSGGSTDTQYF. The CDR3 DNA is TGTGCCACCAGTGTGACTAGCGGGGGGTCCACAGATACGCAGTATTTT.

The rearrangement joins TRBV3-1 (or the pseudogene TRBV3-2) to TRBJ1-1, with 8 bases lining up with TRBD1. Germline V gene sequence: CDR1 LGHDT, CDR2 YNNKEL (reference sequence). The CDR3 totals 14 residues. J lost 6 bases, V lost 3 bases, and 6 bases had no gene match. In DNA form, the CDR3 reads TGTGCCAGCAGCCACAGAGGACAGGGCGCTGAAGCTTTCTTT. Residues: CASSHRGQGAEAFF.

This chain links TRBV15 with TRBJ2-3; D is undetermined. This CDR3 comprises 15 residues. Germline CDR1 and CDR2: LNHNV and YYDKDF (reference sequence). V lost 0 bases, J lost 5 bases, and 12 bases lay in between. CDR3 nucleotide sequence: TGTGCCACCAGCAGAGATCGGTCTAGTATAGATACGCAGTATTTT. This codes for CATSRDRSSIDTQYF.